Presented here are 30 T cell receptor beta chains from one specimen sequenced in a study of cytomegalovirus exposure and HLA in healthy donors. Produced via immunoSEQ multiplex PCR; TCRdb's table is partial and in-frame only. The sample includes 120,000 or so clones, around 95% of them seen just once. The sequenced material came from PBMCs. These receptors all stem from a man younger than 30 in good health and CMV-seronegative.

V gene TRBV29-1 combines with J gene TRBJ2-4, with D perhaps matching TRBD2 (5 bases). CDR1 and CDR2 (germline): SQVTM, ANQGSEA. CDR3 size: 12 residues. The V end lost 6 bases, the J end lost 7 bases, and 13 bases lay between the germline ends. The CDR3 loop is CSVEAGSNIQYF. For the CDR3, the DNA is TGCAGCGTGGAGGCGGGTTCCAACATTCAGTACTTC.

The V and J genes are TRBV18 and TRBJ2-2, with D unresolved. Germline V lookup: CDR1 KGHSH, CDR2 LQKENI. The V gene lost 3 bases and the J gene lost 6 bases, with 11 bases spanning the gap. The CDR3 covers 14 residues. The CDR3: CASSPRVGSGELFF. As DNA, the CDR3 is TGTGCCAGCTCACCCCGAGTCGGGTCCGGGGAGCTGTTTTTT.

The chain uses TRBV30 and TRBJ1-4; 9 bases fit TRBD1. This CDR3 spans 14 amino acids. Per germline, CDR1 GTSNPN and CDR2 SVGIG (reference sequence). The J segment lost 6 bases and the V segment lost 0 bases, leaving 2 bases of the junction unmatched. CDR3 protein: CAWSVTGGYEKLFF. In nucleotides, the CDR3 is TGTGCCTGGAGTGTAACAGGGGGCTATGAAAAACTGTTTTTT.

The CDR3 reads CSVGGETANTGELFF. The CDR3 coding sequence is TGCAGCGTTGGGGGAGAGACCGCGAACACCGGGGAGCTGTTTTTT. The chain links TRBV29-1 to TRBJ2-2; D possibly corresponds to TRBD2 (5 bases). The ends were cut back, 4 bases at V and 0 bases at J, with 12 bases in the middle. The CDR3 runs 15 residues. Germline V gives CDR1 SQVTM, CDR2 ANQGSEA.

With respect to this clone: At one end, the junction sequence differs from germline, possibly due to a read error. The genes are TRBV13 and TRBJ1-1; a weak D match, TRBD1 (6 bases). The CDR3 contains 13 residues. Per the germline V gene, CDR1 is PRHDT and CDR2 is FYEKMQ (reference sequence). The CDR3 DNA reads as TGTGCCAGCAGCTTAACAGGGAACGCTGAAGCTTTCTTT. Translated: CASSLTGNAEAFF.

The table lists this clone with a few counts. The chain joins TRBV19 to TRBJ2-2, with D perhaps TRBD1 (6 bases). The CDR3 spans 14 residues. CDR1 LNHDA and CDR2 SQIVND come from the germline V gene (reference sequence). The V end lost 7 bases, the J end lost 7 bases, and 16 bases lay between the germline ends. DNA of the CDR3: TGTGCCAGTAATTCACAGGGTGGCATCGGGGAGCTGTTTTTT. Translated: CASNSQGGIGELFF.

CDR3 region: CASSIRTGRTYEQYF. The CDR3 nucleotides read TGTGCCAGTAGTATTAGGACAGGGAGAACCTACGAGCAGTACTTC. J is TRBJ2-7 and V is TRBV19; TRBD1 matches 8 bases. J was trimmed by 2 bases and V by 3 bases; bases with no gene match: 6. Germline CDR1 is LNHDA and CDR2 is SQIVND (reference sequence). The length of the CDR3 is 15 residues.

CDR3 coding DNA: TGTGCCAGCAGCTTATATTTTTTGGAGGGAGGGTACAATGAGCAGTTCTTC. It codes for CASSLYFLEGGYNEQFF. This chain joins TRBV7-9 and TRBJ2-1; 7 bases match TRBD2. V trimming: 2 bases; J trimming: 4 bases; junction bases outside the gene matches: 11. The CDR3 covers 17 residues. CDR1 and CDR2 from the germline V gene are SEHNR and FQNEAQ (reference sequence).

This clone was detected only once. The chain couples TRBV5-4 to TRBJ2-1; 13 bases are shared with TRBD2. The CDR3 loop spans 15 amino acids. The germline V gene has CDR1 SGHNT and CDR2 YYREEE (reference sequence). The J segment lost 6 bases and the V segment lost 3 bases, leaving 3 bases of the junction unmatched. CDR3 residues: CASSSRTSGSNEQFF. In nucleotides, the CDR3 is TGTGCCAGCAGCTCCAGGACTAGCGGGAGCAATGAGCAGTTCTTC.

The V call is TRBV27, the J call TRBJ2-1, with D maybe TRBD1 (6 bases). Germline CDR1 and CDR2: MNHEY and SMNVEV (reference sequence). The ends were cut back, 7 bases at V and 4 bases at J, with 20 bases in the middle. The CDR3 spans 16 residues. The CDR3 loop is CASISDPGHSYNEQFF. The CDR3 DNA is TGTGCCAGCATTTCGGACCCGGGACACTCATACAATGAGCAGTTCTTC.

This chain connects TRBV27 to TRBJ1-1, with a tentative D call TRBD1 (5 bases). V was trimmed by 0 bases and J by 6 bases, leaving 8 bases between them. CDR1 MNHEY and CDR2 SMNVEV come from the germline V gene (reference sequence). CDR3 size: 13 residues. The CDR3 loop reads CASSLSRVAEAFF. The CDR3 DNA is TGTGCCAGCAGTTTATCCAGGGTGGCTGAAGCTTTCTTT.

This chain joins TRBV7-3 and TRBJ2-3; possible D gene TRBD1, 6 bases. With 2 bases removed from V and 4 bases from J, the gap between germline ends came to 10 bases. CDR3 length: 14 amino acids. Germline CDR1 SGHTA, CDR2 FQGTGA. The chain's CDR3 is CASSLSGGADTQYF. CDR3 coding DNA: TGTGCCAGCAGCTTATCTGGGGGCGCAGATACGCAGTATTTT. The whole variable domain, filled in from reference TRBV7-3 and TRBJ2-3, reads GAGVSQTPSNKVTEKGKYVELRCDPISGHTALYWYRQSLGQGPEFLIYFQGTGAADDSGLPNDRFFAVRPEGSVSTLKIQRTERGDSAVYLCASSLSGGADTQYFGPGTRLTVL.

This sequence joins TRBV4-1 and TRBJ1-4; 10 bases are a match to TRBD1. This CDR3 contains 15 residues. Germline CDR1 reads MGHRA; CDR2 reads YSYEKL. After removal of 5 bases from V and 4 bases from J, the junction contained 4 bases not matched to a gene. This CDR3 reads CASSRQGADNEKLFF. CDR3 sequence (DNA): TGCGCCAGCAGCAGACAGGGGGCTGATAATGAAAAACTGTTTTTT.

The chain joins TRBV10-3 to TRBJ2-1; D gene ambiguous. Germline-derived CDR1 and CDR2 are ENHRY and SYGVKD. This CDR3 is 14 amino acids long. Trimming removed 4 bases from V and 2 bases from J, with 9 bases in between. CDR3 amino acids: CAISGGGTYNEQFF. DNA for the CDR3: TGTGCCATCAGTGGCGGCGGAACCTACAATGAGCAGTTCTTC.

This chain links TRBV28 with TRBJ2-2; possibly TRBD2 for D (7 bases). CDR1 is MDHEN, CDR2 SYDVKM, per germline. This CDR3 region has 13 residues. V was cut by 8 bases and J by 3 bases, with 10 bases left in between. The CDR3 region is CASGRGDTGELFF. In nucleotides, the CDR3 is TGTGCCAGCGGGAGGGGGGACACCGGGGAGCTGTTTTTT.

This clone showed up just a few times. V is TRBV9 and J is TRBJ2-7; tentatively, D is TRBD2 (5 bases). The V end lost 2 bases, the J end lost 4 bases, and 16 bases lay between the germline ends. The germline CDR1 and CDR2 sequences are SGDLS and YYNGEE. The CDR3 totals 15 residues. CDR3 coding DNA: TGTGCCAGCAGCGTTGGAGGTCTCCAGGCGTACGAGCAGTACTTC. This codes for CASSVGGLQAYEQYF.

V gene TRBV7-6 combines with J gene TRBJ2-2; D ambiguous. Trimming took off 2 bases at V and 1 base at J, with 5 bases between the two ends. The germline V gene encodes CDR1 SGHVS and CDR2 FNYEAQ. The CDR3 consists of 14 residues. In nucleotides, the CDR3 is TGTGCCAGCAGCTTACCCTTGAACACCGGGGAGCTGTTTTTT. Translating gives CASSLPLNTGELFF. Filled out from reference TRBV7-6 and TRBJ2-2, the complete variable domain reads GAGVSQSPRYKVTKRGQDVALRCDPISGHVSLYWYRQALGQGPEFLTYFNYEAQQDKSGLPNDRFSAERPEGSISTLTIQRTEQRDSAMYRCASSLPLNTGELFFGEGSRLTVL.

J is TRBJ2-1 and V is TRBV7-9; 14 bases agree with TRBD2. The CDR3 is 15 residues long. The V segment lost 8 bases and the J segment 7 bases; nucleotides outside the gene matches: 7. In germline, CDR1 is SEHNR, CDR2 FQNEAQ (reference sequence). CDR3 sequence (DNA): TGTGCCAGCGGACCCGGGACTAGCGGGAGTAATGAGCAGTTCTTC. Translating gives CASGPGTSGSNEQFF.

The chain employs TRBV7-9 and TRBJ2-1; perhaps TRBD2 as D (6 bases). Between the trimmed V and J ends, which lost 5 bases and 12 bases, there was a span of 14 bases. Germline V gene lookup returns CDR1 SEHNR and CDR2 FQNEAQ (reference sequence). The CDR3 has 12 residues. This CDR3 reads CASSPDGSGQFF. The CDR3 DNA reads as TGTGCCAGCAGCCCTGACGGGAGTGGGCAGTTCTTC.

The J gene is TRBJ1-1, the V gene TRBV7-2; D remains ambiguous. Germline CDR1 reads SGHTA; CDR2 reads FQGNSA. Trimming removed 4 bases from V and 4 bases from J, with 13 bases in between. The CDR3 totals 14 residues. This CDR3 is CASSSRGLRTEAFF. The CDR3 DNA reads TGTGCCAGCAGCTCTCGGGGTTTACGCACTGAAGCTTTCTTT.

This chain joins TRBV6-6 and TRBJ2-3, with a tentative D call TRBD2 (6 bases). This CDR3 contains 16 residues. V shed 0 bases and J shed 2 bases, with 12 bases lying between them. CDR1 and CDR2 from the germline V gene are MNHNY and SVGAGI (reference sequence). In DNA, the CDR3 is TGTGCCAGCAGTTACTCGGTGGAGGGAATCACAGATACGCAGTATTTT. Its translation is CASSYSVEGITDTQYF.

The chain recombines TRBV7-8 with TRBJ2-3; 9 nucleotides align to TRBD2. The CDR3 loop spans 16 amino acids. From germline, CDR1 is SGHVS and CDR2 FQNEAQ. The ends lost 4 bases at V and 4 bases at J; junction bases unmatched: 9. The CDR3 here is CASSSSASGNADTQYF. The CDR3 DNA follows: TGTGCCAGCAGCTCGAGTGCTAGCGGGAACGCAGATACGCAGTATTTT.

The genes are TRBV28 and TRBJ2-1; 8 nucleotides agree with TRBD1. Germline CDR1 is MDHEN and CDR2 is SYDVKM. The CDR3 is made up of 15 amino acids. Germline trimming cut 3 bases from V and 9 bases from J; bases unmatched to any gene: 10. CDR3 bases: TGTGCCAGCAGTTTGACCGGACAGGGCTTGGCTGAGCAGTTCTTC. This sequence encodes CASSLTGQGLAEQFF.

The chain is built from TRBV15 and TRBJ1-3; D gene uncertain. CDR1 and CDR2 (germline): LNHNV, YYDKDF (reference sequence). The CDR3 consists of 16 residues. Trimming stripped 0 bases from V and 3 bases from J, with 12 bases between. The CDR3 loop reads CATSRESGSYGNTIYF. As DNA, the CDR3 is TGTGCCACCAGCAGAGAAAGCGGCAGCTATGGAAACACCATATATTTT.

The rearrangement uses TRBV5-5 and TRBJ1-4; tentative D call: TRBD1 (5 bases). V was shortened by 1 base and J by 8 bases, with 15 bases between the two germline ends. Germline CDR1 and CDR2: SGHKS and YYEKEE (reference sequence). This CDR3 is built from 15 residues. The CDR3 DNA follows: TGTGCCAGCAGCTTGTTCGCAGGACAAAACGAAAAACTGTTTTTT. Its translation: CASSLFAGQNEKLFF.

The gene calls are TRBV6-6 and TRBJ1-1; D ambiguous. Trimming removed 0 bases at V and 7 bases at J, with 6 bases between. The CDR3 contains 12 residues. Germline assignment: CDR1 MNHNY and CDR2 SVGAGI (reference sequence). The CDR3, as DNA: TGTGCCAGCAGTTACTCGAGTGATGAAGCTTTCTTT. The encoded protein is CASSYSSDEAFF.

V and J are TRBV7-9 and TRBJ2-3, with a tentative D call TRBD2 (6 bases). This CDR3 has 15 residues. V gave up 1 base and J gave up 4 bases, with 12 bases separating them. The V gene's germline CDR1 is SEHNR and CDR2 FQNEAQ (reference sequence). CDR3 sequence (DNA): TGTGCCAGCAGCTTAGGATTAGCTAGCGCAGATACGCAGTATTTT. Amino acids: CASSLGLASADTQYF.

The genes are TRBV5-6 and TRBJ1-1; TRBD1 agrees at 12 bases. V was pared by 7 bases and J by 4 bases, with 2 bases of the junction left unmatched. Germline V lookup: CDR1 SGHDT, CDR2 YYEEEE. This CDR3 comprises 13 residues. The CDR3 here is CASWGQGATEAFF. DNA of the CDR3: TGTGCCAGCTGGGGACAGGGGGCCACTGAAGCTTTCTTT.

The chain has TRBV7-2 and TRBJ1-4, with 9 bases fitting TRBD1. The V and J ends lost 5 bases and 8 bases, in that order; junction bases with no gene match: 9. Germline V gives CDR1 SGHTA, CDR2 FQGNSA. The CDR3 covers 15 residues. The CDR3 reads CASSRSTGGGEKLFF. DNA for the CDR3: TGTGCCAGCAGCCGGTCGACAGGGGGGGGAGAAAAACTGTTTTTT.

The J gene is TRBJ2-7, the V gene TRBV28, with 7 bases aligning to TRBD2. This CDR3 contains 15 residues. The J segment lost 5 bases and the V segment lost 5 bases, leaving 12 bases of the junction unmatched. Germline CDR1 reads MDHEN; CDR2 reads SYDVKM. The CDR3: CASSRDVLAKHEQYF. CDR3 nucleotide sequence: TGTGCCAGCAGTCGAGATGTACTAGCGAAGCACGAGCAGTACTTC.